Reported below is one TCR beta chain. Its antigen is not identified. Assay: immunoSEQ multiplex PCR; the TCRdb copy retains only in-frame clones and omits some. The data hold about 78,000 clones, with 85% to 90% observed a single time. The ends lost 2 bases at V and 11 bases at J; junction bases unmatched: 12. This CDR3 spans 16 amino acids. The germline gives CDR1 SNHLY, CDR2 FYNNEI. This sample is drawn from a study of T cell responses to AZD1222 COVID-19 vaccine. Whole-study findings and limits: Recipients of two AZD1222 doses showed rising Spike-specific TCR breadth and depth. Only a handful of AZD1222 recipients, about six in all, had baseline seropositivity. Along spike, vaccine-associated CD4 TCRs were found throughout, with dominance at 160-218 and 743-854.

The TCR sequence derives from an adult who received the AZD1222 COVID-19 vaccine. The chain employs TRBV2 and TRBJ1-2, with TRBD1 matching over 12 bases. The specimen comprised peripheral blood, sampled 28 days after the second AZD1222 dose. The CDR3 reads CASSEILGQGARGYTF. Here the CDR3 DNA reads TGTGCCAGCAGTGAAATCCTGGGACAGGGGGCGCGAGGGTACACCTTC.